Listed below are T cell receptor beta chains from one sample, sequenced in a study of tumor-infiltrating lymphocytes in primary liver carcinoma. TCRdb reprocessed the multiplex PCR reads via MiXCR and lists one record per CDR3 protein. The data hold 310,000 or so distinct CDR3 sequences, with 65% observed a single time. Source material: peripheral blood. The source of these receptors is a man aged 35 to 55 with primary liver carcinoma and hepatitis B virus infection. Both conserved end residues are part of each CDR3. The order of the fields is V gene, J gene, D gene, clone size, CDR3 protein, CDR3 DNA. A D gene is named only where the DNA matches it firmly. Rows may omit the clone size; those that give it use once, few, many or a size class.

v_gene: TRBV11-2; j_gene: TRBJ2-3; d_gene: TRBD2; abundance: .; CDR3aa: CTSSWTSGRTDTQYF; CDR3nt: TGTACCAGCAGCTGGACTAGCGGGAGAACGGATACGCAGTATTTT
v_gene: TRBV6-6; j_gene: TRBJ2-6; d_gene: .; abundance: few; CDR3aa: CASSSPVAPLSSGANVLTF; CDR3nt: TGTGCCAGCAGTTCCCCGGTGGCACCCTTAAGCTCTGGGGCCAACGTCCTGACTTTC
v_gene: TRBV4-2; j_gene: TRBJ2-3; d_gene: TRBD2; abundance: .; CDR3aa: CAISQVALLAVATDTQYF; CDR3nt: TGTGCCATCAGCCAAGTGGCGCTTCTAGCGGTAGCGACAGATACGCAGTATTTT
v_gene: TRBV11-2; j_gene: TRBJ2-3; d_gene: TRBD1; abundance: many; CDR3aa: CASSYPGTVTDTQYF; CDR3nt: TGTGCCAGCAGCTATCCCGGGACAGTCACAGATACGCAGTATTTT
v_gene: TRBV29-1; j_gene: TRBJ1-2; d_gene: .; abundance: .; CDR3aa: CSVEDLGPYRYTF; CDR3nt: TGCAGCGTTGAAGATCTAGGGCCGTATCGCTACACCTTC
v_gene: TRBV11-2; j_gene: TRBJ2-7; d_gene: TRBD2; abundance: many; CDR3aa: CASSLIILAGGGGNEQYF; CDR3nt: TGTGCCAGCAGCTTAATTATCCTAGCGGGAGGGGGGGGTAACGAGCAGTACTTC
v_gene: TRBV25-1; j_gene: TRBJ1-5; d_gene: .; abundance: .; CDR3aa: CASSPAQDNQPQHF; CDR3nt: TGTGCCAGCAGCCCTGCCCAGGACAATCAGCCCCAGCATTTT
v_gene: TRBV14; j_gene: TRBJ1-6; d_gene: .; abundance: .; CDR3aa: CASSQSRASPLHF; CDR3nt: TGTGCCAGCAGCCAAAGCAGGGCTTCACCCCTCCACTTT
v_gene: TRBV11-2; j_gene: TRBJ2-1; d_gene: .; abundance: .; CDR3aa: CASSSLEDNEEFF; CDR3nt: TGTGCCAGCAGCTCATTAGAGGACAACGAGGAGTTCTTC
v_gene: TRBV12-3/TRBV12-4; j_gene: TRBJ2-1; d_gene: TRBD2; abundance: .; CDR3aa: CLSSKREGGDEQFF; CDR3nt: TGTCTCAGCAGCAAGCGGGAGGGGGGAGATGAGCAGTTCTTC
v_gene: TRBV6-4; j_gene: TRBJ2-6; d_gene: TRBD1; abundance: .; CDR3aa: CASSDVGDRSSGANVLTF; CDR3nt: TGTGCCAGCAGTGACGTGGGGGACAGGTCCTCTGGGGCCAACGTCCTGACTTTC
v_gene: TRBV28; j_gene: TRBJ1-4; d_gene: TRBD1; abundance: few; CDR3aa: CATGDREKEKLFF; CDR3nt: TGTGCCACCGGGGACAGGGAGAAGGAAAAACTGTTTTTT
v_gene: TRBV4-1; j_gene: TRBJ2-7; d_gene: TRBD2; abundance: .; CDR3aa: CARSQDRLAGGYEQYF; CDR3nt: TGCGCCAGAAGCCAAGATCGACTAGCGGGAGGGTACGAGCAGTACTTC
v_gene: TRBV14; j_gene: TRBJ2-5; d_gene: .; abundance: .; CDR3aa: CASSQGLGAAETQYF; CDR3nt: TGTGCCAGCAGCCAAGGGCTGGGTGCGGCGGAGACCCAGTACTTC
v_gene: TRBV18; j_gene: TRBJ2-7; d_gene: TRBD1; abundance: .; CDR3aa: CASSPGQGPYEQYF; CDR3nt: TGTGCCAGCTCACCTGGACAGGGCCCCTACGAGCAGTACTTC
v_gene: TRBV12-3/TRBV12-4; j_gene: TRBJ2-1; d_gene: .; abundance: few; CDR3aa: CASSLVRARGLNEQFF; CDR3nt: TGTGCCAGCAGTTTAGTACGGGCTAGAGGGCTCAATGAGCAGTTCTTC
v_gene: TRBV11-2; j_gene: TRBJ2-7; d_gene: .; abundance: once; CDR3aa: CASSLRGDSYEKYF; CDR3nt: TGTGCCAGCAGCTTACGCGGGGACTCCTATGAGAAGTACTTC
v_gene: TRBV6-5; j_gene: TRBJ1-2; d_gene: .; abundance: .; CDR3aa: CASSSLPGGYIF; CDR3nt: TGTGCCAGCAGTTCCTTACCTGGGGGCTACATCTTC
v_gene: TRBV5-6; j_gene: TRBJ1-2; d_gene: .; abundance: .; CDR3aa: CASSPAGQVYGYTF; CDR3nt: TGTGCCAGCAGCCCCGCGGGACAAGTGTATGGCTACACCTTC
v_gene: TRBV28; j_gene: TRBJ2-1; d_gene: TRBD1; abundance: .; CDR3aa: CASSLPGTGRDEQFF; CDR3nt: TGTGCCAGCAGTTTGCCCGGGACAGGGAGGGACGAGCAGTTCTTC
v_gene: TRBV28; j_gene: TRBJ1-6; d_gene: .; abundance: .; CDR3aa: CASSRQYYNSPLHF; CDR3nt: TGTGCCAGCAGCCGACAGTACTATAATTCACCCCTCCACTTT
v_gene: TRBV4-2; j_gene: TRBJ2-7; d_gene: TRBD2; abundance: many; CDR3aa: CASSARTSGTGYEQYF; CDR3nt: TGTGCCAGCAGCGCCCGGACTAGCGGGACGGGCTACGAGCAGTACTTC
v_gene: TRBV12-3/TRBV12-4; j_gene: TRBJ2-7; d_gene: TRBD1; abundance: many; CDR3aa: CASSSSGTGGFYEQYF; CDR3nt: TGTGCCAGCAGTTCCTCTGGGACAGGGGGCTTTTACGAGCAGTACTTC
v_gene: TRBV11-2; j_gene: TRBJ2-2; d_gene: .; abundance: .; CDR3aa: CASGLGGPGELFF; CDR3nt: TGTGCCAGCGGCTTAGGGGGACCCGGGGAGCTGTTTTTT
v_gene: TRBV4-3; j_gene: TRBJ2-1; d_gene: TRBD2; abundance: many; CDR3aa: CASSQWGLAGGSSYNEQFF; CDR3nt: TGCGCCAGCAGCCAGTGGGGACTAGCGGGAGGGAGCTCCTACAATGAGCAGTTCTTC
v_gene: TRBV29-1; j_gene: TRBJ2-5; d_gene: .; abundance: .; CDR3aa: CSVGWGDETQYF; CDR3nt: TGCAGTGTGGGTTGGGGGGATGAGACCCAGTACTTC
v_gene: TRBV6-5; j_gene: TRBJ2-3; d_gene: TRBD2; abundance: few; CDR3aa: CASSSSSGRAIDTQYF; CDR3nt: TGTGCCAGCAGTTCTTCTAGCGGGAGGGCCATAGATACGCAGTATTTT
v_gene: TRBV6-1; j_gene: TRBJ1-3; d_gene: TRBD1; abundance: few; CDR3aa: CASSGPGTVSGNTIYF; CDR3nt: TGTGCCAGCAGTGGCCCCGGGACAGTCTCTGGAAACACCATATATTTT
v_gene: TRBV11-2; j_gene: TRBJ2-1; d_gene: .; abundance: .; CDR3aa: CASSYQIRVAGQFYNEQFF; CDR3nt: TGTGCCAGCAGCTACCAAATTCGGGTAGCGGGACAGTTCTACAATGAGCAGTTCTTC
v_gene: TRBV12-3/TRBV12-4; j_gene: TRBJ1-1; d_gene: .; abundance: few; CDR3aa: CVSSPPWGGGKPEAFF; CDR3nt: TGTGTCAGCAGTCCGCCTTGGGGGGGGGGAAAACCTGAAGCTTTCTTT
v_gene: TRBV10-3; j_gene: TRBJ1-3; d_gene: .; abundance: many; CDR3aa: CAINPDISASGNTIYF; CDR3nt: TGTGCCATCAACCCAGACATCTCCGCCTCTGGAAACACCATATATTTT
v_gene: TRBV4-1; j_gene: TRBJ2-2; d_gene: .; abundance: .; CDR3aa: CASSQDFVLGDRVTGELFF; CDR3nt: TGCGCCAGCAGCCAAGATTTCGTTTTGGGGGACCGAGTCACCGGGGAGCTGTTTTTT
v_gene: TRBV29-1; j_gene: TRBJ1-2; d_gene: .; abundance: many; CDR3aa: CSVETPNYGYTF; CDR3nt: TGCAGCGTTGAAACTCCTAACTATGGCTACACCTTC
v_gene: TRBV2; j_gene: TRBJ1-3; d_gene: .; abundance: once; CDR3aa: CASTRSSGNTIYF; CDR3nt: TGTGCCAGCACCAGAAGCTCTGGAAACACCATATATTTT
v_gene: TRBV7-9; j_gene: TRBJ2-3; d_gene: TRBD2; abundance: .; CDR3aa: CASSPGTRGASTDTQYF; CDR3nt: TGTGCCAGCAGCCCGGGGACTAGAGGAGCTAGCACAGATACGCAGTATTTT
v_gene: TRBV5-6; j_gene: TRBJ1-5; d_gene: .; abundance: few; CDR3aa: CASSFRGGSNQPQHF; CDR3nt: TGTGCCAGCAGCTTTAGGGGGGGGAGCAATCAGCCCCAGCATTTT
v_gene: TRBV6-2/TRBV6-3; j_gene: TRBJ2-1; d_gene: .; abundance: few; CDR3aa: CASSYPTGRETYNEQFF; CDR3nt: TGTGCCAGCAGTTACCCGACCGGACGGGAAACCTACAATGAGCAGTTCTTC